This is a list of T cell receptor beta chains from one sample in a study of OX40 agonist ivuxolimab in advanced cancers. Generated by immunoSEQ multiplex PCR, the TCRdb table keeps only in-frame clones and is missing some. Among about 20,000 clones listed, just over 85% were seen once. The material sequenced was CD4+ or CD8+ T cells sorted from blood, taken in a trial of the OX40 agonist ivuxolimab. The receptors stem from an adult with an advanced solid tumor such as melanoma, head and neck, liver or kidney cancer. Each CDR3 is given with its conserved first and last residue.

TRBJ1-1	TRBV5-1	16	CASSLSGGLPNTEAFF
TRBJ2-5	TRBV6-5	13	CASSYSAYETQYF
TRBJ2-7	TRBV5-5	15	CASSASMDREYEQYF
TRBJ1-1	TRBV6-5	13	CASSSGGWTEAFF
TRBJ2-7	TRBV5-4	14	CASSGGADFYEQYF
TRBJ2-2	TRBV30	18	CAWRGTSGEMRNTGELFF
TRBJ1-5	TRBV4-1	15	CASSQDPQGYQPQHF
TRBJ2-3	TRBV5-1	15	CASSLEGQGTDTQYF
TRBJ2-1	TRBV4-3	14	CASSPGAGGNEQFF
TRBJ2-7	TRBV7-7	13	CASSLGEGYEQYF
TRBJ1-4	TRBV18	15	CASSPEQGTNEKLFF
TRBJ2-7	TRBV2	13	CAGGLRVDYEQYF
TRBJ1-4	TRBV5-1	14	CASSLSGVKEKLFF
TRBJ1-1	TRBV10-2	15	CASSEQRGAGTEAFF
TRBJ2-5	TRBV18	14	CASSREQGLETQYF
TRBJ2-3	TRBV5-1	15	CASSLGAARTDTQYF
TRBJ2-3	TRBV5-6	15	CASSFTAASTDTQYF
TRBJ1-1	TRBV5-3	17	CARSLDPGQGMNTEAFF
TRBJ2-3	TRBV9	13	CASSVGVIDTQYF
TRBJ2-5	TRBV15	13	CATSRDRLGTQYF
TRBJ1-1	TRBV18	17	CASSPQKLPGQGNGAFF
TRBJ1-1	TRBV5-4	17	CASSGGLNRGGGTEAFF
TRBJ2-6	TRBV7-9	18	CASSLPRQGGAGANVLTF
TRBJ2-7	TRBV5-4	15	CASSLAGDSAYEQYF